The next 32 T cell receptor beta chains were all read from a single sample in a study of blood T cell repertoires in COVID-19. Clones were sequenced by immunoSEQ multiplex PCR, and TCRdb holds only the in-frame ones, with some missing. The repertoire includes 60,000 to 80,000 clones, about 91% of them detected once, and over 5% sits in the top ten. Sequencing was carried out using peripheral blood. The receptors stem from a woman in her seventies with acute or convalescent COVID-19.

This clone was observed a handful of times. This chain uses TRBV19 with TRBJ1-2; 9 nucleotides align to TRBD1. Germline V lookup: CDR1 LNHDA, CDR2 SQIVND (reference sequence). Germline trimming cut 3 bases from V and 4 bases from J; bases unmatched to any gene: 3. The CDR3 consists of 14 residues. The CDR3 sequence is CASSMGTGSYGYTF. CDR3 sequence (DNA): TGTGCCAGTAGTATGGGGACAGGGAGCTATGGCTACACCTTC. The variable domain in full, completed from reference TRBV19 and TRBJ1-2, reads DGGITQSPKYLFRKEGQNVTLSCEQNLNHDAMYWYRQDPGQGLRLIYYSQIVNDFQKGDIAEGYSVSREKKESFPLTVTSAQKNPTAFYLCASSMGTGSYGYTFGSGTRLTVV.

The rearrangement joins TRBV28 to TRBJ1-2; D is perhaps TRBD1 (5 bases). The CDR3 extends over 14 amino acids. In germline, CDR1 is MDHEN, CDR2 SYDVKM. Trimming shortened V by 5 bases and J by 2 bases, and 12 bases separated the two germline ends. The CDR3 region is CASSPTGTNYGYTF. CDR3 DNA sequence: TGTGCCAGCAGTCCCACAGGCACCAACTATGGCTACACCTTC.

The chain uses TRBV28 and TRBJ1-2; TRBD1 aligns across 11 bases. The ends lost 6 bases at V and 7 bases at J; junction bases unmatched: 7. There are 14 residues in the CDR3. Germline V gene data show CDR1 as MDHEN and CDR2 as SYDVKM. The CDR3 DNA is TGTGCCAGCAGAGTAGGACAGGGGGCAATTGGCTACACCTTC. Its protein product is CASRVGQGAIGYTF.

The chain joins TRBV28 to TRBJ1-2; D might be TRBD1 (5 bases). The germline V gene encodes CDR1 MDHEN and CDR2 SYDVKM. V lost 3 bases and J lost 2, with 19 bases in between. CDR3 length equals 17 residues. The CDR3 loop is CASSFGGSGVGNYGYTF. CDR3 in DNA: TGTGCCAGCAGTTTCGGGGGAAGTGGGGTGGGGAACTATGGCTACACCTTC.

The chain links TRBV14 to TRBJ1-5; D might be TRBD1 (5 bases). CDR1 and CDR2 from the germline V gene are SGHDN and FVKESK. The CDR3 is 17 residues long. The germline V and J ends were trimmed by 7 bases and 4 bases, with 23 bases remaining between them. For the CDR3, the DNA is TGTGCCAGCACGGGGGACGGAGGACTCCGGGGGAATCAGCCCCAGCATTTT. Translation gives CASTGDGGLRGNQPQHF.

This clone was observed once. The rearrangement uses TRBV29-1 and TRBJ1-1; 8 nucleotides agree with TRBD1. CDR1 is SQVTM and CDR2 is ANQGSEA in the germline V gene. Losses at the gene ends were 3 bases for V and 5 bases for J; bases not matched to a gene: 11. The CDR3 covers 15 residues. CDR3 coding DNA: TGCAGCGTTGACCGGAGGACAGGGCATGGAACTGAAGCTTTCTTT. Translation gives CSVDRRTGHGTEAFF.

The V call is TRBV5-4, the J call TRBJ2-5; 9 nucleotides align to TRBD2. V lost 2 bases, J lost 4 bases, and 3 bases stayed unmatched. CDR1 is SGHNT and CDR2 is YYREEE in the germline V gene (reference sequence). This CDR3 has 14 amino acids. CDR3 DNA: TGTGCCAGCAGCTTAGCGGGAGGTTCAGAGACCCAGTACTTC. This encodes CASSLAGGSETQYF.

V is TRBV28 and J is TRBJ1-5; possible D gene TRBD1, 5 bases. The germline CDR1 and CDR2 sequences are MDHEN and SYDVKM. Trimming took off 4 bases at V and 2 bases at J, with 12 bases between the two ends. The length of the CDR3 is 15 residues. The CDR3 loop is CASSSWGGGNQPQHF. The CDR3 nucleotides are TGTGCCAGCAGTTCTTGGGGGGGAGGCAATCAGCCCCAGCATTTT.

This clone was picked up a small number of times. The chain is built from TRBV11-3 and TRBJ1-1; maybe TRBD1 (5 bases). Germline loops: CDR1 SGHNT, CDR2 YENEEA. This CDR3 region has 13 residues. Trimming removed 4 bases from V and 0 bases from J, with 6 bases in between. The CDR3 DNA reads as TGTGCCAGCAGCTGGGGGGTGAACACTGAAGCTTTCTTT. This codes for CASSWGVNTEAFF.

This clone came up once. The chain links TRBV28 to TRBJ2-3, with D perhaps TRBD2 (5 bases). Germline assignment: CDR1 MDHEN and CDR2 SYDVKM. Trimming took 4 bases from V and 3 from J, leaving 17 bases between them. This CDR3 is 16 amino acids long. CDR3 amino acids: CASSSLLVRDTDTQYF. The CDR3 DNA follows: TGTGCCAGCAGTTCTCTACTAGTCCGAGATACAGATACGCAGTATTTT.

The V gene is TRBV5-4, the J gene TRBJ1-1, with no clear D. V lost 1 base and J 6 bases, leaving 10 bases between the germline ends. The CDR3 spans 13 residues. CDR1 is SGHNT, CDR2 YYREEE, per germline (reference sequence). The CDR3 here is CASSLLAEPEAFF. In nucleotides, the CDR3 is TGTGCCAGCAGCTTGTTGGCGGAACCTGAAGCTTTCTTT.

The CDR3 is CASSLEDRADLVSTDTQYF. The CDR3, as DNA: TGCGCCAGCAGCTTGGAGGACAGGGCCGATCTAGTTAGCACAGATACGCAGTATTTT. The chain uses TRBV5-1 and TRBJ2-3; TRBD1 aligns across 8 bases. V lost 0 bases to trimming and J lost 0 bases; unmatched junction nucleotides: 12. CDR1 SGHRS and CDR2 YFSETQ come from the germline V gene. The CDR3 totals 19 residues.

CDR3 sequence reads: CASSLGQVNTGELFF. The DNA of the CDR3 is TGTGCCAGCAGCTTGGGACAGGTGAACACCGGGGAGCTGTTTTTT. The rearrangement joins TRBV7-3 to TRBJ2-2, with 8 bases fitting TRBD1. Germline CDR1 SGHTA, CDR2 FQGTGA. V dropped 3 bases and J dropped 1; count of bases not matched to a gene: 1. The CDR3 length is 15 residues.

This clone came up once. CDR3 in amino acids: CASSSFGRGLNTEAFF. The CDR3 DNA sequence: TGTGCCAGCAGCTCATTCGGCAGGGGGCTGAACACTGAAGCTTTCTTT. The V call is TRBV5-4, the J call TRBJ1-1, with 8 bases identical to TRBD1. The germline CDR1 and CDR2 sequences are SGHNT and YYREEE (reference sequence). V dropped 3 bases and J dropped 0; count of bases not matched to a gene: 7. The CDR3 spans 16 residues.

This chain joins TRBV18 and TRBJ2-1; D ambiguous. The CDR3 consists of 15 residues. Trimming cost V 6 bases and J 3 bases, with 15 bases left between them. From germline, CDR1 is KGHSH and CDR2 LQKENI. The CDR3 reads CASSPTLTDYNEQFF. CDR3 bases: TGTGCCAGCTCTCCCACCCTAACTGACTACAATGAGCAGTTCTTC.

The chain is built from TRBV19 and TRBJ1-5; 9 bases line up with TRBD1. CDR1 and CDR2 from the germline V gene are LNHDA and SQIVND (reference sequence). V was clipped by 5 bases and J by 1 base; unmatched bases: 6. The CDR3 runs to 16 residues. In DNA, the CDR3 is TGTGCCAGTAGTTGGGGACAGGGTACGAGCAATCAGCCCCAGCATTTT. It translates to CASSWGQGTSNQPQHF.

The V gene is TRBV28, the J gene TRBJ2-7, with 9 bases aligning to TRBD1. The CDR3 contains 14 residues. CDR1 and CDR2 from the germline V gene are MDHEN and SYDVKM. Unmatched junction bases numbered 6, after V lost 4 bases and J lost 5 bases. The CDR3 DNA reads as TGTGCCAGCAGTTCACGGGACAGGGCCCACGAGCAGTACTTC. It encodes CASSSRDRAHEQYF.

This clone has more than one count but fewer than ten. The gene calls are TRBV30 and TRBJ2-3; 7 positions agree with TRBD2. J was trimmed by 4 bases and V by 1 base; bases with no gene match: 8. CDR1 is GTSNPN, CDR2 SVGIG, per germline (reference sequence). The CDR3 contains 15 residues. The chain's CDR3 is CAWSAGGRVSDTQYF. As DNA, the CDR3 is TGTGCCTGGAGTGCCGGCGGGAGAGTTTCAGATACGCAGTATTTT.

The chain is built from TRBV18 and TRBJ2-5; TRBD2 agrees at 8 bases. Germline V gives CDR1 KGHSH, CDR2 LQKENI. The CDR3 spans 13 residues. With V trimmed by 6 bases and J by 5 bases, 5 bases remained unmatched. The CDR3: CASSSGLDETQYF. The CDR3 bases are TGTGCCAGCTCCTCGGGACTAGATGAGACCCAGTACTTC.

The rearrangement uses TRBV4-2 and TRBJ1-2, with TRBD1 matching over 8 bases. Unmatched junction bases numbered 8, after V lost 0 bases and J lost 5 bases. Germline lookup yields CDR1 LGHNA and CDR2 YNFKEQ. The CDR3 runs 16 residues. This chain's CDR3 is CASSQDHRGIRYGYTF. The CDR3 DNA follows: TGTGCCAGCAGCCAAGATCACAGGGGGATTAGATATGGCTACACCTTC.

The gene calls are TRBV28 and TRBJ2-5; D might be TRBD2 (6 bases). In germline, CDR1 is MDHEN, CDR2 SYDVKM. The CDR3 sequence is 14 residues long. V was trimmed by 2 bases and J by 4 bases, leaving 11 bases between them. Here the CDR3 reads CASSLHTEGETQYF. CDR3 in DNA: TGTGCCAGCAGTTTACACACGGAGGGAGAGACCCAGTACTTC.

The chain combines TRBV5-4 with TRBJ1-4; D uncertain. Trimming removed 4 bases at V and 2 bases at J, with 12 bases between. The V gene's germline CDR1 is SGHNT and CDR2 YYREEE (reference sequence). The CDR3 runs to 15 residues. The CDR3 DNA is TGTGCCAGCAGCCGATCTGGTCAGACTAATGAAAAACTGTTTTTT. Its translation is CASSRSGQTNEKLFF.

The chain couples TRBV19 to TRBJ1-1, with D hard to call. The CDR3 extends over 14 amino acids. Per germline, CDR1 LNHDA and CDR2 SQIVND (reference sequence). V lost 1 base and J 1 base, leaving 7 bases between the germline ends. The CDR3 sequence is CASSIVAGNTEAFF. The CDR3 DNA reads as TGTGCCAGTAGTATAGTAGCCGGGAACACTGAAGCTTTCTTT.

V gene TRBV5-6 combines with J gene TRBJ1-3; possibly TRBD1 for D (5 bases). Per germline, CDR1 SGHDT and CDR2 YYEEEE. V was shortened by 2 bases and J by 0 bases, with 12 bases between the two germline ends. The CDR3 runs to 16 residues. CDR3 amino acids: CASSFWTSLSGNTIYF. In DNA form, the CDR3 reads TGTGCCAGCAGCTTTTGGACAAGTCTCTCTGGAAACACCATATATTTT.

This clone is a singleton in its sample. This rearrangement joins TRBV18 to TRBJ2-5; D gene unclear. This CDR3 has 13 residues. V shed 3 bases and J shed 5 bases, with 10 bases lying between them. Germline-derived CDR1 and CDR2 are KGHSH and LQKENI. The CDR3 protein is CASSPDGEETQYF. The CDR3 DNA sequence: TGTGCCAGCTCACCCGACGGAGAGGAGACCCAGTACTTC.

This chain connects TRBV9 to TRBJ2-1, with TRBD1 as a possible D gene (6 bases). The ends were cut back, 4 bases at V and 0 bases at J, with 17 bases in the middle. Germline lookup yields CDR1 SGDLS and CDR2 YYNGEE. The CDR3 extends over 17 amino acids. CDR3 nucleotide sequence: TGTGCCAGCAGCCGTCCCCCAGGGGATCCCTCCTACAATGAGCAGTTCTTC. The encoded protein is CASSRPPGDPSYNEQFF.

V and J are TRBV19 and TRBJ2-2; tentative D call: TRBD2 (5 bases). This CDR3 region has 18 residues. The germline V and J ends were trimmed by 3 bases and 2 bases, with 19 bases remaining between them. Germline V gene data show CDR1 as LNHDA and CDR2 as SQIVND (reference sequence). Here the CDR3 DNA reads TGTGCCAGTAGTATGGCGGGCGGTAGTAGGGCAAACACCGGGGAGCTGTTTTTT. Residues: CASSMAGGSRANTGELFF. Full variable domain (outside the CDR3, taken from reference TRBV19 and TRBJ2-2): DGGITQSPKYLFRKEGQNVTLSCEQNLNHDAMYWYRQDPGQGLRLIYYSQIVNDFQKGDIAEGYSVSREKKESFPLTVTSAQKNPTAFYLCASSMAGGSRANTGELFFGEGSRLTVL.

This clone was counted once. V is TRBV7-2 and J is TRBJ1-2; no reliable D call. Trimming cost V 1 base and J 0 bases, with 9 bases left between them. The CDR3 length is 15 residues. The germline CDR1 and CDR2 sequences are SGHTA and FQGNSA. This chain's CDR3 is CASSLVSASNYGYTF. CDR3 nucleotides: TGTGCCAGCAGCTTAGTTAGTGCGTCTAACTATGGCTACACCTTC.

The gene calls are TRBV3-1 (or the pseudogene TRBV3-2) and TRBJ2-2; 9 bases are shared with TRBD1. With V trimmed by 1 base and J by 3 bases, 3 bases remained unmatched. The CDR3 spans 16 residues. The germline V gene encodes CDR1 LGHDT and CDR2 YNNKEL (reference sequence). In DNA form, the CDR3 reads TGTGCCAGCAGCCAAGCCCGGACAGGGGACACCGGGGAGCTGTTTTTT. Protein product: CASSQARTGDTGELFF.

The chain is built from TRBV6-5 and TRBJ2-7; 9 nucleotides line up with TRBD2. V was pared by 6 bases and J by 3 bases, with 3 bases of the junction left unmatched. CDR3 size: 13 residues. In germline, CDR1 is MNHEY, CDR2 SVGAGI. CDR3 sequence (DNA): TGTGCCAGCAGGGCTAGCGGGGTCTACGAGCAGTACTTC. The encoded protein is CASRASGVYEQYF.

V is TRBV28 and J is TRBJ1-1, with D perhaps TRBD1 (6 bases). V gave up 6 bases and J gave up 2 bases, with 16 bases separating them. The CDR3 totals 15 residues. Germline V gene lookup returns CDR1 MDHEN and CDR2 SYDVKM. CDR3 amino acids: CASSPNQDSNTEAFF. CDR3 sequence (DNA): TGTGCCAGCAGCCCAAACCAGGACAGCAACACTGAAGCTTTCTTT.

The chain uses TRBV3-1 (or the pseudogene TRBV3-2) and TRBJ2-2; 8 bases align to TRBD1. V shed 11 bases, J shed 0 bases, and the junction held 8 bases outside the gene matches. This CDR3 has 15 residues. Germline lookup yields CDR1 LGHDT and CDR2 YNNKEL (reference sequence). The CDR3 coding sequence is TGTGCCGCCCGGCAGGGGGCATCGAACACCGGGGAGCTGTTTTTT. Protein product: CAARQGASNTGELFF.